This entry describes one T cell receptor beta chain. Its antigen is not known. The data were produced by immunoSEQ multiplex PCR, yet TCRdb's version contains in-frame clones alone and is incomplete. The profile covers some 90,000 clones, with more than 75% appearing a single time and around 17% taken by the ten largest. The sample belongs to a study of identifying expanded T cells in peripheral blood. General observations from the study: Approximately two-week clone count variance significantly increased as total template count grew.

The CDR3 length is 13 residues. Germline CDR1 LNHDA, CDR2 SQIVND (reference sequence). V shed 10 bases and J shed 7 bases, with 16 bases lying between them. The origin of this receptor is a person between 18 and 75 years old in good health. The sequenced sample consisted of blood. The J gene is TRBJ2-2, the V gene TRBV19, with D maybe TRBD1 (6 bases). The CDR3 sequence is CATMTGLVGELFF. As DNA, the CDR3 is TGTGCCACCATGACAGGATTAGTCGGGGAGCTGTTTTTT.